This paragraph reports one TCR beta chain. Its antigen is as yet unknown. This specimen comes from a study of CD8+ T cells in alopecia areata. Study results and caveats: Sequencing of scalp samples also includes resident alphabeta T cells from normal skin. Elevated clonality characterized lesional scalp relative to normal scalp, particularly in alopecia totalis/universalis.

Isolation of CD4+ and CD8+ T cells from PBMCs was achieved by sorting. V was shortened by 3 bases and J by 1 base, with 10 bases between the two germline ends. Per the germline V gene, CDR1 is SGHDT and CDR2 is YYEEEE. The CDR3 extends over 14 amino acids. Once RNA had been extracted, it was reverse transcribed into cDNA to act as the sequencing template. Produced via immunoSEQ multiplex PCR; TCRdb's table is partial and in-frame only. The table includes 120,000 or so clones, about 61% detected once. This sequence originates from a human donor in good health. The V call is TRBV5-6, the J call TRBJ1-1; D possibly corresponds to TRBD1 (6 bases). Sequencing was performed on CD4+ T cells sorted from blood. The CDR3 loop reads CASSSDRRNTEAFF. The CDR3 nucleotides are TGTGCCAGCAGCTCGGACAGAAGGAACACTGAAGCTTTCTTT.